This T cell receptor (beta chain) was sequenced during a study of vaccination effects on CD4 cells after COVID-19. Study-wide context: Post-vaccine sample collection fell at a median of 72 days after the second dose.

Under the ViraFEST assay, PBMC were stimulated with viral peptide pools so that antigen-specific CD4+ T cells expanded. Sequencing was performed afterwards. Subsequent to less than 13 days of culture, CD4+ T cells were isolated. The vaccine given was either BNT162b2 or mRNA-1273, in two doses. V dropped 6 bases and J dropped 8; count of bases not matched to a gene: 5. In germline, CDR1 is KGHDR, CDR2 SFDVKD. The CDR3 is made up of 13 amino acids. Produced via immunoSEQ multiplex PCR; TCRdb's table is partial and in-frame only. The repertoire holds roughly 59,000 clones, roughly 80% seen once, with 2% in the top ten. Worth noting for this clone: Its antigen remains unidentified.

The chain is built from TRBV24-1 and TRBJ2-1; 8 nucleotides align to TRBD1. The starting material was CD4+ T cells from PBMCs cultured with HCoV-OC43 spike peptides, obtained after COVID-19 vaccination. Subset in this sample: HCoV-OC43 spike overlapping peptide pool stimulation. This clonotype was obtained from a human donor who received a COVID-19 vaccine. Here the CDR3 DNA reads TGTGCCACCAGTCCAGGGGGCATGTATGAGCAGTTCTTC. This codes for CATSPGGMYEQFF.